Detailed here is one T cell receptor (beta chain). Its specificity is unknown. The data were taken from a study of cytomegalovirus exposure and HLA in healthy donors. Study at large: Some 85 million unique TCRs, all from HLA-typed donors, were included in an early release of the data. Points from the study as a whole: Most TCR beta V segments were productive about 87% or about 30% of the time in an earlier analysis. The study designated fewer than 200 TCR beta chains cytomegalovirus-associated. Many donors carried some public TCRs, although rarity characterized most TCR sequences.

The PCR employed 60 Vbeta primers together with 13 Jbeta primers. Clones were read by immunoSEQ multiplex PCR, and TCRdb kept only the in-frame ones, dropping some. The profile covers about 160,000 clones, with 65% to 80% appearing a single time and roughly 6.4% taken by the ten largest. The CDR3 runs 15 residues. Germline V gives CDR1 LGHNA, CDR2 YSLEER. Trimming stripped 1 base from V and 3 bases from J, with 10 bases between. Sequencing input: PBMCs. The chain combines TRBV4-3 with TRBJ1-3; D is possibly TRBD1 (5 bases). This receptor was obtained from a woman aged 40 to 49 in good health and CMV-seropositive. The CDR3 region has the DNA TGCGCCAGCAGCCAAGTCGGGGGACTTGGAAACACCATATATTTT. Translated: CASSQVGGLGNTIYF.